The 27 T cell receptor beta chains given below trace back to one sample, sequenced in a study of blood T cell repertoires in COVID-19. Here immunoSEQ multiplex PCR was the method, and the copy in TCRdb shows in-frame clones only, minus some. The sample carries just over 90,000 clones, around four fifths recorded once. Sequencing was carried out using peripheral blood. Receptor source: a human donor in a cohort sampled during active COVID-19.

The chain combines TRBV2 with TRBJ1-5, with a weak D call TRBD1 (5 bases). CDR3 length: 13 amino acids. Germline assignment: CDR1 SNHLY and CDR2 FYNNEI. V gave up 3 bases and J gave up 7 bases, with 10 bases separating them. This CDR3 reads CASSEGGDQPQHF. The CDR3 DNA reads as TGTGCCAGCAGTGAGGGGGGGGACCAGCCCCAGCATTTT.

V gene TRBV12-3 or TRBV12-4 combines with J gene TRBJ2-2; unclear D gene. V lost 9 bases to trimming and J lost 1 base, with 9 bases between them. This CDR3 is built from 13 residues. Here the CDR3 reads CASPGWNTGELFF. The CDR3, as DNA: TGTGCCAGTCCTGGCTGGAACACCGGGGAGCTGTTTTTT.

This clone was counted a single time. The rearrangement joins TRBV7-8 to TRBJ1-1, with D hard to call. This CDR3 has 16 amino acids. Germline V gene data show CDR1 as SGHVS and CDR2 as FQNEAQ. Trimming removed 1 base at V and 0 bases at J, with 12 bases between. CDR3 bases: TGTGCCAGCAGCTTAGTATCCGCGTCGGTGAACACTGAAGCTTTCTTT. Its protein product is CASSLVSASVNTEAFF.

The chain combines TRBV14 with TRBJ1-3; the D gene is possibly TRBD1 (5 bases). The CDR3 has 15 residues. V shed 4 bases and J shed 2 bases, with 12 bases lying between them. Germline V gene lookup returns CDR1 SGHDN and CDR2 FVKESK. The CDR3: CASSPGWGAGNTIYF. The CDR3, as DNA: TGTGCCAGCAGCCCCGGCTGGGGCGCTGGAAACACCATATATTTT.

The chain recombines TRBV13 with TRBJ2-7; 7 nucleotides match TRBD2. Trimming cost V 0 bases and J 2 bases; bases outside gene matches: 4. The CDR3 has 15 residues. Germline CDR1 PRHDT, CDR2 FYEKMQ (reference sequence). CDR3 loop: CASSLGLAVPYEQYF. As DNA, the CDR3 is TGTGCCAGCAGCTTAGGCCTAGCGGTACCCTACGAGCAGTACTTC.

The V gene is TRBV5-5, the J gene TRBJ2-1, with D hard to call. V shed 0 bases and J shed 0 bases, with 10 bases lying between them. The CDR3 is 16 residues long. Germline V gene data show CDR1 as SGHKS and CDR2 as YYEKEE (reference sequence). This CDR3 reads CASSLGLYLSYNEQFF. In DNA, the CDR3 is TGTGCCAGCAGCTTGGGACTTTACCTCTCCTACAATGAGCAGTTCTTC.

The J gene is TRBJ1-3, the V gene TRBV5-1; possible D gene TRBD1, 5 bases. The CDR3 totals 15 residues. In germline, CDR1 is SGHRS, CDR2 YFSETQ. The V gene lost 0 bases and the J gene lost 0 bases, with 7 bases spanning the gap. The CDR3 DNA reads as TGCGCCAGCAGCTTGGTCACAGGCTCTGGAAACACCATATATTTT. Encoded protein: CASSLVTGSGNTIYF.

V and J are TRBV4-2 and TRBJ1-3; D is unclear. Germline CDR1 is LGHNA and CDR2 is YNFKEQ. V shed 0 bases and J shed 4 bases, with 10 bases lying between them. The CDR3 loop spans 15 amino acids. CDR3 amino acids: CASSQDPKLGNTIYF. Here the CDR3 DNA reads TGTGCCAGCAGCCAAGATCCCAAGCTAGGAAACACCATATATTTT.

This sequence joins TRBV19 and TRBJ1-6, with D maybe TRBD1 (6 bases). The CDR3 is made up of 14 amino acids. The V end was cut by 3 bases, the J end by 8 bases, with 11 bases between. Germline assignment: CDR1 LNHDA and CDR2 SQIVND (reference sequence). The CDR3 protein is CASSIQKGDSPLHF. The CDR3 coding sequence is TGTGCCAGTAGTATCCAGAAGGGGGATTCACCCCTCCACTTT.

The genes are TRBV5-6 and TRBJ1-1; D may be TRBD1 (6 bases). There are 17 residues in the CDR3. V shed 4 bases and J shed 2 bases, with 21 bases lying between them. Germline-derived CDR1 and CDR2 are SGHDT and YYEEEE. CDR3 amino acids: CASSPVGGRKENTEAFF. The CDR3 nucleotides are TGTGCCAGCAGCCCCGTCGGGGGGCGGAAGGAAAACACTGAAGCTTTCTTT.

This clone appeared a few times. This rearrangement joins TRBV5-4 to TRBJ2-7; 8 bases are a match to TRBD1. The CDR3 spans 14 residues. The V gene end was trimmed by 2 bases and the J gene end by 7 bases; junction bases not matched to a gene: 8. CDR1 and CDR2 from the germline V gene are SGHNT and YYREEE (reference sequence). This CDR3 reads CASSFGQGWGEQYF. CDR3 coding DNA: TGTGCCAGCAGCTTTGGACAGGGCTGGGGAGAGCAGTACTTC.

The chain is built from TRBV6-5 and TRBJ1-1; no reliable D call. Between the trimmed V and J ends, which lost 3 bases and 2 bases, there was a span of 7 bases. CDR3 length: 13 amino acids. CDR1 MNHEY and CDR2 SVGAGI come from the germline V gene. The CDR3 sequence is CASSYFQNTEAFF. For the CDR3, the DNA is TGTGCCAGCAGTTATTTCCAAAACACTGAAGCTTTCTTT.

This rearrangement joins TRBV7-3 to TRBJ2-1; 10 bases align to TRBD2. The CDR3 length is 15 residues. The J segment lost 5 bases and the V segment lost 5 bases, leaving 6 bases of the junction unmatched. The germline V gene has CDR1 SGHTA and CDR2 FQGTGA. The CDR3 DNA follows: TGTGCCAGCAGCCTCGCTAGCGGGGGACACAATGAGCAGTTCTTC. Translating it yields CASSLASGGHNEQFF.

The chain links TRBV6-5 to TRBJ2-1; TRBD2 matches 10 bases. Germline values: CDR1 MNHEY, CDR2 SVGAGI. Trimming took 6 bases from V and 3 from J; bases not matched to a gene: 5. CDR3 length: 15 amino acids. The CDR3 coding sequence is TGTGCCAGCAGGCCGGGACTAGCGAGCTACAATGAGCAGTTCTTC. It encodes CASRPGLASYNEQFF.

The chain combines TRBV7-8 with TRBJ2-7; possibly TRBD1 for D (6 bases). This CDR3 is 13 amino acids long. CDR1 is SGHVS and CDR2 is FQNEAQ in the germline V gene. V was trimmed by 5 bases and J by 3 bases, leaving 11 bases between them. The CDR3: CASSPGDIYEQYF. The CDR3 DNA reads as TGTGCCAGCAGCCCAGGGGACATCTACGAGCAGTACTTC.

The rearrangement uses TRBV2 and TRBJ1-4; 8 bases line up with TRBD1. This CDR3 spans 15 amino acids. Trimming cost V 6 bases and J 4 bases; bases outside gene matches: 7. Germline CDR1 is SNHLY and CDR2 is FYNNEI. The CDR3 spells CASRRQGSYNEKLFF. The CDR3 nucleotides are TGTGCCAGCAGACGACAGGGGAGCTATAATGAAAAACTGTTTTTT.

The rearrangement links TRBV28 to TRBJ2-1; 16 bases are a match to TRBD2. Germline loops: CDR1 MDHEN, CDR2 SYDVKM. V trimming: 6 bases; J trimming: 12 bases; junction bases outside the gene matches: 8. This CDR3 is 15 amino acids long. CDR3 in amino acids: CASSPGLAGGPWQFF. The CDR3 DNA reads TGTGCCAGCAGCCCGGGACTAGCGGGGGGGCCGTGGCAGTTCTTC.

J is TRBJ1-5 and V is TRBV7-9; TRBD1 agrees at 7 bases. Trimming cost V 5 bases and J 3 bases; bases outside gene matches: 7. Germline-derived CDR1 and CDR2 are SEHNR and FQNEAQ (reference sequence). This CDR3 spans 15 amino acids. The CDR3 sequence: CASSRTGADNQPQHF. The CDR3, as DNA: TGTGCCAGCAGCCGCACAGGGGCCGACAATCAGCCCCAGCATTTT.

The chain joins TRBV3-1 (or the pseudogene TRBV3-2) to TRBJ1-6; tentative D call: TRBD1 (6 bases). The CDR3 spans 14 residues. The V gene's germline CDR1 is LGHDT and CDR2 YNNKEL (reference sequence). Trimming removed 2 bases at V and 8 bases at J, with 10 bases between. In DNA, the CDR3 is TGTGCCAGCAGCCAATTACAGGGAGATTCACCCCTCCACTTT. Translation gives CASSQLQGDSPLHF.

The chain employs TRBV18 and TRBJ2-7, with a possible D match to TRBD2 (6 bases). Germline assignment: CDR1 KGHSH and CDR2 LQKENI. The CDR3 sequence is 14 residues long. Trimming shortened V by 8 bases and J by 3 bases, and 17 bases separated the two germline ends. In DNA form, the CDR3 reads TGTGCCAGCACCTACGGGACTGAGTTCTACGAGCAGTACTTC. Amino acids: CASTYGTEFYEQYF.

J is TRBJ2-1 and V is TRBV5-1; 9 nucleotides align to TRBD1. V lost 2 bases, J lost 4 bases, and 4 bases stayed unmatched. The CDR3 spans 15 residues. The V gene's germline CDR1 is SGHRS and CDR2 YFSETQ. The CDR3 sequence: CASSLGDREYNEQFF. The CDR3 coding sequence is TGCGCCAGCAGCTTAGGGGACAGGGAATACAATGAGCAGTTCTTC.

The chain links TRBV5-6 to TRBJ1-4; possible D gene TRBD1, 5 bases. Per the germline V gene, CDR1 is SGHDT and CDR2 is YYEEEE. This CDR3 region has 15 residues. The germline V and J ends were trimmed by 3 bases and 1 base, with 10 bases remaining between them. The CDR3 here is CASSYGGVTNEKLFF. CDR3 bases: TGTGCCAGCAGCTACGGGGGGGTAACTAATGAAAAACTGTTTTTT.

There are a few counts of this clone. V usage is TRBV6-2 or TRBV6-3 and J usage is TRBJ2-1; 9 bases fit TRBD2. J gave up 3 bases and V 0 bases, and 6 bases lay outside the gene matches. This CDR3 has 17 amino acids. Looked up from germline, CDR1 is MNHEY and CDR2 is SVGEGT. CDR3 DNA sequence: TGTGCCAGCAGTTACTCACCTCCTAGCGGGGTCTACAATGAGCAGTTCTTC. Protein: CASSYSPPSGVYNEQFF.

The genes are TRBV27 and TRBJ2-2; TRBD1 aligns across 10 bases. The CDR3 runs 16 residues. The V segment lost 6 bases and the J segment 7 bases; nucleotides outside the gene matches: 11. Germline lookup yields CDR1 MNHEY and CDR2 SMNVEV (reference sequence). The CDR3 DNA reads TGTGCCAGCAGACGAAACGACAGGGGGCAAGTCGGGGAGCTGTTTTTT. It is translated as CASRRNDRGQVGELFF.

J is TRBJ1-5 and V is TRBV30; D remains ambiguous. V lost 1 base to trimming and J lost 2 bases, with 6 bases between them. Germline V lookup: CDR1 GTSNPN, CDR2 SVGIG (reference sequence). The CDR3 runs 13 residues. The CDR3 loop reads CAWSGEGNQPQHF. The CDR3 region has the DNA TGTGCCTGGAGTGGGGAGGGCAATCAGCCCCAGCATTTT. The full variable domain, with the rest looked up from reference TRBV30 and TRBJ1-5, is SQTIHQWPATLVQPVGSPLSLECTVEGTSNPNLYWYRQAAGRGLQLLFYSVGIGQISSEVPQNLSASRPQDRQFILSSKKLLLSDSGFYLCAWSGEGNQPQHFGDGTRLSIL.

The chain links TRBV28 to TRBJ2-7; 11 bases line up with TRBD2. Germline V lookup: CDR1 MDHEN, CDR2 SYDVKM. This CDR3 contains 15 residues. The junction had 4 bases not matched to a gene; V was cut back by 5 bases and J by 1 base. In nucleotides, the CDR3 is TGTGCCAGCAGTCATACTAGCGGGAGTTCCTACGAGCAGTACTTC. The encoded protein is CASSHTSGSSYEQYF. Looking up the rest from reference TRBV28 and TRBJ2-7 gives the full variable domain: DVKVTQSSRYLVKRTGEKVFLECVQDMDHENMFWYRQDPGLGLRLIYFSYDVKMKEKGDIPEGYSVSREKKERFSLILESASTNQTSMYLCASSHTSGSSYEQYFGPGTRLTVT.

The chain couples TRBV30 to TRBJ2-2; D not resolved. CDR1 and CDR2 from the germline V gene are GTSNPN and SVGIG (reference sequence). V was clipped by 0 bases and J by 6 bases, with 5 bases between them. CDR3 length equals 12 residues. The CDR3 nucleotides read TGTGCCTGGAGTGTACTATCCGGGGAGCTGTTTTTT. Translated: CAWSVLSGELFF.